This TCR beta chain was captured by sequencing in a study of cytomegalovirus exposure and HLA in healthy donors. The primer mix had 60 Vbeta and 13 Jbeta primers. The assay was immunoSEQ multiplex PCR, and TCRdb's table has in-frame clones only and misses some. Here the sample spans some 150,000 clones, around 9.6% being singletons. This clone has just a few counts. Unmatched junction bases numbered 10, after V lost 4 bases and J lost 5 bases. The CDR3 has 16 amino acids. CDR1 is SGHRS, CDR2 YFSETQ, per germline. The V gene is TRBV5-1, the J gene TRBJ2-4, with 9 bases that match TRBD1. The sequence was obtained from a male donor in good health and CMV-seronegative. Sequencing used PBMCs. The CDR3 protein is CASSTGFRDRENIQYF. The CDR3 nucleotides are TGCGCCAGCAGCACGGGGTTCCGGGACAGGGAAAACATTCAGTACTTC.